This T cell receptor (beta chain) is from a study of CD8 T cells in ankylosing spondylitis (TCRdb year 2017). For the study in its entirety: The study profiled T cell receptor beta repertoires in healthy donors and ankylosing spondylitis patients to find disease-linked TCR variants. The full study cohort was made up of about 24 ankylosing spondylitis patients and approximately 100 healthy donors. Peripheral blood was sampled, and synovial fluid was additionally collected from ankylosing spondylitis patients.

Sequencing was performed on an Illumina HiSeq 2500. TCR beta libraries were prepared by quantitative 5'-RACE with molecular barcodes. The published analysis was carried out like this. A new computational method based on a probabilistic model of VDJ rearrangement was used to identify disease-linked TCR variants. The public reads were reprocessed in TCRdb via fastp at Q25 and MiXCR, keeping in-frame beta chains. When rows share a CDR3 protein, they turn into one entry using the most common DNA and genes. The V and J calls were not made by the authors but by TCRdb's processing. A total of about 300,000 distinct CDR3 sequences appear in this sample, roughly 11% of them only once. Clones ranked in the top ten supply roughly 9% of the sample. The CDR3 has 12 amino acids, counting the end cysteine and phenylalanine. Only the CDR3 DNA is retained, 36 bases long and in frame from the first base. V and J lose 1 base and 5 bases, and a span of 5 bases separates them. Via the germline V gene, CDR1 is SGHTA and CDR2 FQGNSA.

Study-wide findings and limitations: Some motif variants had previously been reported in the synovial fluid and blood of reactive arthritis patients, which suggests shared mechanisms of disease initiation. The disease-linked clones were reported as significantly enriched in matched synovial fluid samples from ankylosing spondylitis patients. Blood from ankylosing spondylitis patients appeared to be characterized by a TCR beta motif made up of several highly homologous amino acid variants. In peripheral blood, the disease-linked clones were found at relatively low frequencies and had a CD8+ phenotype.

This clonotype was seen ten or more times. Its antigen remains undetermined. No much larger clone exists at a distance of one base, and base qualities are not known. This TCR came from a female donor with ankylosing spondylitis or in good health (not recorded which). The chain links TRBV7-2 with TRBJ2-5, with an unclear D gene assignment. The sequenced sample was blood, either unsorted or a sorted T cell fraction (not recorded which). The DNA sequence reads TGTGCCAGCAGCTTAGTAGCTGAGACCCAGTACTTC. It translates to CASSLVAETQYF.